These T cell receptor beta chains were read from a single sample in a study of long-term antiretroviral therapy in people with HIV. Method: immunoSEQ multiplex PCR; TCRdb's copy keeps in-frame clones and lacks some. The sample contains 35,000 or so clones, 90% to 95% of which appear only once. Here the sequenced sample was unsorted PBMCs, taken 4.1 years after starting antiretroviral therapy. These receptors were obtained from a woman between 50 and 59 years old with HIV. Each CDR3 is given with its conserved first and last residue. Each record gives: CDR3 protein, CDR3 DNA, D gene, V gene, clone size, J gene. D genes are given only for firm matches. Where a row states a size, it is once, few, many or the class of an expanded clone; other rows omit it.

CDR3aa: CASSRDRGPGYGYTF
CDR3nt: TGTGCCAGCAGCAGAGACAGGGGGCCTGGGTATGGCTACACCTTC
d_gene: -
v_gene: TRBV21-1
abundance: -
j_gene: TRBJ1-2

CDR3aa: CASSRAGSTPPLHF
CDR3nt: TGTGCCAGCAGCCGGGCGGGTTCCACACCACCCCTCCACTTT
d_gene: -
v_gene: TRBV6-6
abundance: -
j_gene: TRBJ1-6

CDR3aa: CASSSLSIILFGYGYTF
CDR3nt: TGTGCCAGCAGCTCCCTGAGTATCATCCTTTTTGGCTATGGCTACACCTTC
d_gene: -
v_gene: TRBV7-8
abundance: -
j_gene: TRBJ1-2

CDR3aa: CASRGRTGSTEAFF
CDR3nt: TGTGCCAGCAGGGGCAGGACAGGGAGCACTGAAGCTTTCTTT
d_gene: TRBD1
v_gene: TRBV2
abundance: -
j_gene: TRBJ1-1

CDR3aa: CASSIWGNSPGELFF
CDR3nt: TGTGCCAGTAGTATTTGGGGGAATTCCCCCGGGGAGCTGTTTTTT
d_gene: -
v_gene: TRBV19
abundance: once
j_gene: TRBJ2-2

CDR3aa: CASSLDRNYEQYF
CDR3nt: TGTGCCAGCAGCTTAGACAGGAACTACGAGCAGTACTTC
d_gene: -
v_gene: TRBV7-2
abundance: -
j_gene: TRBJ2-7

CDR3aa: CASSGQGGGYTF
CDR3nt: TGCGCCAGCAGCGGCCAGGGTGGTGGCTACACCTTC
d_gene: -
v_gene: TRBV5-1
abundance: few
j_gene: TRBJ1-2

CDR3aa: CASSPSSGESTDTQYF
CDR3nt: TGTGCCAGCAGCCCTTCTAGCGGGGAGAGCACAGATACGCAGTATTTT
d_gene: TRBD2
v_gene: TRBV4-2
abundance: -
j_gene: TRBJ2-3

CDR3aa: CASSTGRTYEQYF
CDR3nt: TGTGCCAGTAGTACAGGCCGAACCTACGAGCAGTACTTC
d_gene: -
v_gene: TRBV19
abundance: -
j_gene: TRBJ2-7

CDR3aa: CASSLDGGTVSQTQYF
CDR3nt: TGTGCCAGCAGCTTGGATGGGGGGACCGTCTCCCAGACCCAGTACTTC
d_gene: -
v_gene: TRBV5-4
abundance: -
j_gene: TRBJ2-5

CDR3aa: CAIIIGLRWDEQFF
CDR3nt: TGTGCCATCATCATCGGACTAAGGTGGGATGAGCAGTTCTTC
d_gene: -
v_gene: TRBV10-3
abundance: -
j_gene: TRBJ2-1

CDR3aa: CASSLVGLAVETQYF
CDR3nt: TGCGCCAGCAGCTTGGTGGGACTAGCTGTCGAGACCCAGTACTTC
d_gene: TRBD2
v_gene: TRBV5-1
abundance: -
j_gene: TRBJ2-5

CDR3aa: CAWGTAGNTIYF
CDR3nt: TGTGCCTGGGGGACGGCTGGAAACACCATATATTTT
d_gene: -
v_gene: TRBV30
abundance: -
j_gene: TRBJ1-3

CDR3aa: CAISEGVNQPQHF
CDR3nt: TGTGCCATCAGTGAAGGGGTCAATCAGCCCCAGCATTTT
d_gene: -
v_gene: TRBV10-3
abundance: -
j_gene: TRBJ1-5

CDR3aa: CASSLGQGFYGYTF
CDR3nt: TGTGCCAGCAGCTTGGGACAGGGTTTCTATGGCTACACCTTC
d_gene: TRBD1
v_gene: TRBV7-8
abundance: -
j_gene: TRBJ1-2

CDR3aa: CASSAGTGGYYTF
CDR3nt: TGCGCCAGCAGTGCCGGGACAGGGGGATACTACACCTTC
d_gene: TRBD1
v_gene: TRBV10-1
abundance: -
j_gene: TRBJ1-2

CDR3aa: CASSRGGTGGVHEQYF
CDR3nt: TGTGCCAGTAGCCGGGGAGGGACAGGGGGAGTACACGAGCAGTACTTC
d_gene: TRBD1
v_gene: TRBV19
abundance: once
j_gene: TRBJ2-7

CDR3aa: CSARSQDTQYF
CDR3nt: TGCAGTGCTAGGTCTCAAGATACGCAGTATTTT
d_gene: -
v_gene: TRBV20-1
abundance: -
j_gene: TRBJ2-3

CDR3aa: CSARLTGLNTF
CDR3nt: TGCAGTGCTAGACTGACAGGGCTGAACACCTTC
d_gene: TRBD1
v_gene: TRBV20-1
abundance: -
j_gene: TRBJ1-2

CDR3aa: CASSSIVGGFYEQYF
CDR3nt: TGTGCCAGCAGCTCCATAGTAGGTGGGTTCTACGAGCAGTACTTC
d_gene: -
v_gene: TRBV7-9
abundance: once
j_gene: TRBJ2-7

CDR3aa: CASSLYTVMNTEAFF
CDR3nt: TGTGCCAGCAGCTTGTACACAGTCATGAACACTGAAGCTTTCTTT
d_gene: -
v_gene: TRBV7-2
abundance: once
j_gene: TRBJ1-1

CDR3aa: CATSRTLLAGSSYNEQFF
CDR3nt: TGTGCCACCAGCAGAACACTACTAGCGGGGAGCTCCTACAATGAGCAGTTCTTC
d_gene: TRBD2
v_gene: TRBV15
abundance: -
j_gene: TRBJ2-1

CDR3aa: CSVEKGDRNTGELFF
CDR3nt: TGCAGCGTTGAAAAAGGGGATAGGAACACCGGGGAGCTGTTTTTT
d_gene: -
v_gene: TRBV29-1
abundance: -
j_gene: TRBJ2-2

CDR3aa: CASSPPSGYNSPLHF
CDR3nt: TGTGCCAGCTCACCACCCTCAGGGTATAATTCACCCCTCCACTTT
d_gene: -
v_gene: TRBV18
abundance: -
j_gene: TRBJ1-6

CDR3aa: CASSLGGGAYNEQFF
CDR3nt: TGTGCCAGCAGCTTAGGCGGGGGGGCATACAATGAGCAGTTCTTC
d_gene: TRBD2
v_gene: TRBV7-9
abundance: -
j_gene: TRBJ2-1

CDR3aa: CASSPGLEGTQYF
CDR3nt: TGTGCCAGCTCACCGGGGCTAGAAGGTACGCAGTATTTT
d_gene: -
v_gene: TRBV18
abundance: -
j_gene: TRBJ2-3

CDR3aa: CASDDGEKLFF
CDR3nt: TGCGCCAGCGATGACGGAGAAAAACTGTTTTTT
d_gene: -
v_gene: TRBV5-1
abundance: -
j_gene: TRBJ1-4

CDR3aa: CASSSTARRDNQPQHF
CDR3nt: TGTGCCAGCAGCTCCACCGCACGACGGGACAATCAGCCCCAGCATTTT
d_gene: -
v_gene: TRBV7-9
abundance: -
j_gene: TRBJ1-5

CDR3aa: CASSFSGWTGTAYEQYF
CDR3nt: TGTGCCAGCAGCTTTAGTGGGTGGACAGGAACTGCCTACGAGCAGTACTTC
d_gene: TRBD1
v_gene: TRBV7-2
abundance: -
j_gene: TRBJ2-7

CDR3aa: CASSAPGQGNTGELFF
CDR3nt: TGTGCCAGCAGCGCGCCCGGACAGGGAAACACCGGGGAGCTGTTTTTT
d_gene: TRBD1
v_gene: TRBV7-3
abundance: -
j_gene: TRBJ2-2

CDR3aa: CASRRDRGTEAFF
CDR3nt: TGTGCCAGCAGGCGGGACAGGGGAACTGAAGCTTTCTTT
d_gene: TRBD1
v_gene: TRBV6-5
abundance: -
j_gene: TRBJ1-1

CDR3aa: CASTGQRGGLEQYF
CDR3nt: TGCGCCAGCACGGGCCAGCGGGGGGGCCTCGAGCAGTACTTC
d_gene: TRBD2
v_gene: TRBV5-1
abundance: -
j_gene: TRBJ2-7

CDR3aa: CASSESGPNYGYTF
CDR3nt: TGTGCCAGCAGTGAATCGGGACCGAACTATGGCTACACCTTC
d_gene: -
v_gene: TRBV6-1
abundance: once
j_gene: TRBJ1-2

CDR3aa: CASSPPGQGRDGYTF
CDR3nt: TGTGCCAGCAGCCCCCCGGGCCAGGGCCGGGATGGCTACACCTTC
d_gene: -
v_gene: TRBV5-4
abundance: -
j_gene: TRBJ1-2

CDR3aa: CASSPGTGEGYTF
CDR3nt: TGTGCCAGCAGCCCGGGGACGGGGGAAGGCTACACCTTC
d_gene: -
v_gene: TRBV7-3
abundance: -
j_gene: TRBJ1-2

CDR3aa: CASSSIPGEWNTGELFF
CDR3nt: TGCGCCAGCAGCTCAATTCCAGGGGAATGGAACACCGGGGAGCTGTTTTTT
d_gene: -
v_gene: TRBV5-1
abundance: once
j_gene: TRBJ2-2

CDR3aa: CASSPNPAGGADTQYF
CDR3nt: TGCGCCAGCAGCCCGAACCCAGCGGGGGGCGCAGATACGCAGTATTTT
d_gene: TRBD2
v_gene: TRBV4-1
abundance: -
j_gene: TRBJ2-3

CDR3aa: CASSLARGTTEAFF
CDR3nt: TGTGCCAGCAGCTTAGCACGGGGTACCACTGAAGCTTTCTTT
d_gene: -
v_gene: TRBV7-6
abundance: -
j_gene: TRBJ1-1

CDR3aa: CASSLGDREGTGELFF
CDR3nt: TGCGCCAGCAGCTTGGGGGACAGGGAAGGCACCGGGGAGCTGTTTTTT
d_gene: TRBD1
v_gene: TRBV5-1
abundance: -
j_gene: TRBJ2-2

CDR3aa: CASSFLAGGVGNEQFF
CDR3nt: TGTGCCAGCAGCTTTCTAGCGGGGGGGGTCGGCAATGAGCAGTTCTTC
d_gene: TRBD2
v_gene: TRBV5-6
abundance: -
j_gene: TRBJ2-1

CDR3aa: CASGQGGNIQYF
CDR3nt: TGTGCCAGCGGGCAGGGCGGAAACATTCAGTACTTC
d_gene: -
v_gene: TRBV27
abundance: -
j_gene: TRBJ2-4

CDR3aa: CSGRTFYNEQFF
CDR3nt: TGCAGCGGCCGGACATTTTACAATGAGCAGTTCTTC
d_gene: -
v_gene: TRBV29-1
abundance: -
j_gene: TRBJ2-1

CDR3aa: CASSLLGANVLTF
CDR3nt: TGTGCCAGCAGTCTCCTTGGGGCCAACGTCCTGACTTTC
d_gene: -
v_gene: TRBV7-9
abundance: -
j_gene: TRBJ2-6

CDR3aa: CASSPGGSETQYF
CDR3nt: TGCGCCAGCAGCCCTGGAGGGTCCGAGACCCAGTACTTC
d_gene: -
v_gene: TRBV4-1
abundance: medium-sized
j_gene: TRBJ2-5

CDR3aa: CASSPRRVGTGELFF
CDR3nt: TGTGCCAGCAGCCCCAGGAGGGTGGGCACCGGGGAGCTGTTTTTT
d_gene: -
v_gene: TRBV6-5
abundance: -
j_gene: TRBJ2-2

CDR3aa: CASSLAPMGHYEQYF
CDR3nt: TGTGCCAGCAGCTTAGCGCCGATGGGGCACTACGAGCAGTACTTC
d_gene: -
v_gene: TRBV7-2
abundance: -
j_gene: TRBJ2-7

CDR3aa: CASSPGPGLTAYEQYF
CDR3nt: TGTGCCAGCAGCCCAGGCCCGGGACTCACAGCCTACGAGCAGTACTTC
d_gene: -
v_gene: TRBV7-2
abundance: -
j_gene: TRBJ2-7

CDR3aa: CAWSVKTSGNTIYF
CDR3nt: TGTGCCTGGAGTGTGAAAACATCTGGAAACACCATATATTTT
d_gene: -
v_gene: TRBV30
abundance: -
j_gene: TRBJ1-3